These 8 T cell receptor beta chains came from one sample sequenced in a study of blood T cell repertoires in COVID-19. The table came from immunoSEQ multiplex PCR; TCRdb's copy has only in-frame clones and leaves some out. The data contain a few hundred thousand clones, approximately 83% of them singletons. The sample was peripheral blood. Receptors were obtained from a person aged 65 to 79 with COVID-19, enrolled during active disease.

V gene TRBV18 combines with J gene TRBJ1-2; 7 bases are shared with TRBD1. This CDR3 spans 16 amino acids. The germline gives CDR1 KGHSH, CDR2 LQKENI. J gave up 1 base and V 3 bases, and 8 bases lay outside the gene matches. DNA for the CDR3: TGTGCCAGCTCACCGTCACCCGGGACAGATAACTATGGCTACACCTTC. It translates to CASSPSPGTDNYGYTF.

Remarks on this clone: This sample also contains other DNA sequences that code for the same CDR3. The rearrangement links TRBV27 to TRBJ1-5; possibly TRBD1 for D (5 bases). With 2 bases removed from V and 7 bases from J, the gap between germline ends came to 9 bases. Germline CDR1 reads MNHEY; CDR2 reads SMNVEV (reference sequence). This CDR3 is 13 amino acids long. CDR3 sequence: CASSLGGDQPQHF. The DNA for the CDR3 is TGTGCCAGCAGTTTAGGAGGGGACCAGCCCCAGCATTTT.

The rearrangement links TRBV27 to TRBJ1-2; 9 bases are a match to TRBD1. The CDR3 is 13 amino acids. Germline CDR1 is MNHEY and CDR2 is SMNVEV (reference sequence). The V and J ends lost 6 bases and 7 bases, in that order; junction bases with no gene match: 6. CDR3 sequence reads: CASSLQGASGYTF. CDR3 bases: TGTGCCAGCAGCTTACAGGGGGCGAGTGGCTACACCTTC.

This chain uses TRBV28 with TRBJ1-2; TRBD1 matches at 7 bases. This CDR3 has 17 residues. The germline V gene encodes CDR1 MDHEN and CDR2 SYDVKM. V dropped 3 bases and J dropped 0; count of bases not matched to a gene: 10. The CDR3 is CASSFRARGRPNYGYTF. The DNA for the CDR3 is TGTGCCAGCAGTTTTAGGGCCAGGGGGAGACCTAACTATGGCTACACCTTC.

V is TRBV6-1 and J is TRBJ1-1; 12 positions match TRBD1. The CDR3 consists of 19 residues. Per germline, CDR1 MNHNS and CDR2 SASEGT. V shed 3 bases, J shed 5 bases, and the junction held 16 bases outside the gene matches. The CDR3 protein is CASSDPGQGARWLRTEAFF. In DNA form, the CDR3 reads TGTGCCAGCAGTGACCCGGGACAGGGGGCGCGGTGGCTTAGAACTGAAGCTTTCTTT.

This chain connects TRBV10-2 to TRBJ2-3, with 8 positions matching TRBD2. Germline values: CDR1 WSHSY, CDR2 SAAADI. With 3 bases clipped from V and 1 base from J, the junction kept 0 bases outside the gene matches. CDR3 length: 14 amino acids. Here the CDR3 reads CASSDGGGTDTQYF. CDR3 nucleotides: TGCGCCAGCAGTGACGGGGGGGGCACAGATACGCAGTATTTT.

V usage is TRBV28 and J usage is TRBJ2-7, with TRBD1 matching 7 bases. CDR3 length equals 13 residues. Germline V gene lookup returns CDR1 MDHEN and CDR2 SYDVKM. J gave up 3 bases and V 5 bases, and 4 bases lay outside the gene matches. For the CDR3, the DNA is TGTGCCAGCAGTATTACAGGGGTCTACGAGCAGTACTTC. Its translation is CASSITGVYEQYF. The full variable domain, with the rest looked up from reference TRBV28 and TRBJ2-7, is DVKVTQSSRYLVKRTGEKVFLECVQDMDHENMFWYRQDPGLGLRLIYFSYDVKMKEKGDIPEGYSVSREKKERFSLILESASTNQTSMYLCASSITGVYEQYFGPGTRLTVT.

The J gene is TRBJ1-6, the V gene TRBV19; tentatively, D is TRBD1 (5 bases). The V and J ends lost 5 bases and 7 bases respectively, with 12 bases between them. Germline V gives CDR1 LNHDA, CDR2 SQIVND (reference sequence). This CDR3 is 14 amino acids long. DNA for the CDR3: TGTGCCAGTAGTCCCGGGGGGAGAAATTCACCCCTCCACTTT. Its translation is CASSPGGRNSPLHF.